This T cell receptor (beta chain) was identified during a study of CD8 T cells in Susac syndrome. An input of about 0.5 to 1 ug of RNA was subjected to reverse transcription using random hexamers. TCRdb ran MiXCR on the immunoSEQ multiplex PCR reads and lists one entry per CDR3 protein. Of some 180,000 distinct CDR3 sequences in the sample, about 95% were seen once. Sequencing of TCR beta, carried out with a high-throughput approach, was applied to CD8+ and CD4+ T cells from the blood. TEMRA cells were FACS-enriched, and CD8+ and CD4+ T cells were isolated negatively. This CDR3 is built from 15 residues. Trimming left V 5 bases short and J 4 bases short, with 15 bases between. CDR1 is SGHTA, CDR2 FQGNSA, per germline.

The chain couples TRBV7-2 to TRBJ2-1; D might be TRBD1 (5 bases). The clonotype originates from a human donor in good health. Sequencing was carried out using CD4+ T cells from PBMCs. The CDR3 loop is CASSTISDRYNEQFF. The CDR3 DNA sequence: TGTGCCAGCAGCACTATCTCAGACAGATACAATGAGCAGTTCTTC. Full variable domain (outside the CDR3, taken from reference TRBV7-2 and TRBJ2-1): GAGVSQSPSNKVTEKGKDVELRCDPISGHTALYWYRQSLGQGLEFLIYFQGNSAPDKSGLPSDRFSAERTGGSVSTLTIQRTQQEDSAVYLCASSTISDRYNEQFFGPGTRLTVL.